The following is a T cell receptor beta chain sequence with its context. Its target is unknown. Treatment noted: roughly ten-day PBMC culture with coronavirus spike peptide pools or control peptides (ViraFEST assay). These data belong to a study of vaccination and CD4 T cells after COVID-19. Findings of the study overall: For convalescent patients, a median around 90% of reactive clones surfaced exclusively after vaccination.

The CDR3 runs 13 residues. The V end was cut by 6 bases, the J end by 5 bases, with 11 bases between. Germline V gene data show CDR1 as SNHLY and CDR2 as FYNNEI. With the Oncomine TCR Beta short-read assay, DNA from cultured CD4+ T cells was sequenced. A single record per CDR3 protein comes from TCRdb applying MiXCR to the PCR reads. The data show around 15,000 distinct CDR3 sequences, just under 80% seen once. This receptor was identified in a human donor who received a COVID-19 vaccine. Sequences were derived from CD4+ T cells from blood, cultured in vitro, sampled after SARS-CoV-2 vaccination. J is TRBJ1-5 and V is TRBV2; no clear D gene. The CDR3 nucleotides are TGTGCCAGCAGCACAGACGGTGATCAGCCCCAGCATTTT. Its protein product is CASSTDGDQPQHF.